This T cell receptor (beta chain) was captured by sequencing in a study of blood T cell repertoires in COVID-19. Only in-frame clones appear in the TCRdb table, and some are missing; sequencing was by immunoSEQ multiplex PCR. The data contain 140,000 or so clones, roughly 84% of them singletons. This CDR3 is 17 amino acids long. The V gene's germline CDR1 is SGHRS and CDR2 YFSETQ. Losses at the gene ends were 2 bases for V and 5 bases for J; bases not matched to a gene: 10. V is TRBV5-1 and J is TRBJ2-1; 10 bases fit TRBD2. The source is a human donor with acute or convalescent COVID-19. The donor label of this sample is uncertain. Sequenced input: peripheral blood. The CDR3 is CASSLQTRTSGHNEQFF. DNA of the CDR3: TGCGCCAGCAGCTTACAGACCCGGACTAGCGGCCACAATGAGCAGTTCTTC.